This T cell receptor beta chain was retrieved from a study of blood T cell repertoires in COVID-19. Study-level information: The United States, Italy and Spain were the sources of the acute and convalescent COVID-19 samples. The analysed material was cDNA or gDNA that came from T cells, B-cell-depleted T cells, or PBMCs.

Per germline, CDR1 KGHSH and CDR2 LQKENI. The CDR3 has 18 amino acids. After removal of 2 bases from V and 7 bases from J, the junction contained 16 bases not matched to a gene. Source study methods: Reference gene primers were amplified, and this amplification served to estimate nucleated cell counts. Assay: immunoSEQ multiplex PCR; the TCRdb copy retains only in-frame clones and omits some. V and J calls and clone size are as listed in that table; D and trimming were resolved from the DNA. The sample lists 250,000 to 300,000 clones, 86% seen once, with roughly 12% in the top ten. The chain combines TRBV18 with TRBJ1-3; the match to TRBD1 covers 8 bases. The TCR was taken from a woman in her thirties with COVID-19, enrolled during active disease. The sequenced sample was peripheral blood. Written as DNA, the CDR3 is TGTGCCAGCTCACCATCTATTGGACAGGGTCGTCTGGGGAACACCATATATTTT. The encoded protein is CASSPSIGQGRLGNTIYF.